This T cell receptor beta chain comes out of a study of T cell responses to AZD1222 COVID-19 vaccine. General study results and limits: Sampling captured repertoires only after the peak T cell response. When two AZD1222 doses had been given, Spike-specific TCR breadth and depth rose.

Measured with immunoSEQ multiplex PCR; TCRdb has only the in-frame clones, and not every one. The repertoire holds some 110,000 clones, 75% to 90% seen once, with about two fifths in the top ten. Germline lookup yields CDR1 ENHRY and CDR2 SYGVKD. This CDR3 region has 17 residues. Trimming took 2 bases from V and 0 from J, leaving 14 bases between them. Notes on this clone: The target antigen is unknown.

The sample in question was peripheral blood, obtained 28 days after the second AZD1222 dose. The TCR comes from an adult who received the AZD1222 COVID-19 vaccine. The chain couples TRBV10-3 to TRBJ1-5, with D uncertain. CDR3 coding DNA: TGTGCCATCAGTGAGCGAATCGGGTTCAATAGCAATCAGCCCCAGCATTTT. Translated: CAISERIGFNSNQPQHF.